Listed below are T cell receptor beta chains from one sample, sequenced in a study of shared clonotypes between healthy human individuals. Using immunoSEQ multiplex PCR, the repertoire was profiled, and TCRdb retains in-frame clones only, with some absent. The sample includes 900,000 to 1,200,000 clones, approximately 80% of them seen just once. The sequencing sample was made of memory CD4+ T cells from PBMCs. The receptors derive from a man younger than 30 in good health. Some clones in this sample may be carry-over from other donors' samples. The CDR3 runs from the conserved cysteine through the conserved F or W. D genes are given only for firm matches. Rows give clone size only sometimes, using once, few, many, or a class for an expanded clone.

abundance	d_gene	j_gene	v_gene	CDR3aa	CDR3nt
-	TRBD2	TRBJ2-1	TRBV5-4	CASTNQGGFLGQFF	TGTGCCAGCACCAACCAGGGAGGGTTTCTTGGGCAGTTCTTC
-	TRBD2	TRBJ2-3	TRBV9	CASSGIGLAGGDTQYF	TGTGCCAGCAGCGGGATTGGACTAGCGGGAGGTGATACGCAGTATTTT
-	-	TRBJ2-2	TRBV6-6	CASTRGAGELFF	TGTGCCAGCACTAGGGGGGCCGGGGAGCTGTTTTTT
few	-	TRBJ1-2	TRBV9	CASSVDAATNYGYTF	TGTGCCAGCAGCGTAGACGCGGCCACTAACTATGGCTACACCTTC
few	-	TRBJ1-1	TRBV2	CASSEEQIGRAFRGTEAFF	TGTGCCAGCAGTGAAGAGCAAATAGGGCGGGCCTTTAGGGGCACTGAAGCTTTCTTT
-	-	TRBJ2-7	TRBV27	CASSPLGGPQYF	TGTGCCAGCAGCCCCTTGGGGGGTCCGCAGTACTTC
-	TRBD1	TRBJ2-7	TRBV5-6	CASSLAGQGFDEQYF	TGTGCCAGCAGCTTGGCGGGACAGGGTTTCGACGAGCAGTACTTC
-	-	TRBJ2-7	TRBV6-6	CASSYSSEGHEQYF	TGTGCCAGCAGTTACTCGTCTGAAGGGCACGAGCAGTACTTC
-	TRBD2	TRBJ2-1	TRBV5-1	CASSLRAGGPFSGGEQFF	TGCGCCAGCAGCTTAAGAGCGGGAGGGCCTTTCTCCGGAGGTGAGCAGTTCTTC
few	-	TRBJ2-5	TRBV2	CASTLGPVTPISQETQYF	TGTGCCAGCACCTTGGGCCCGGTCACACCAATCTCCCAAGAGACCCAGTACTTC
many	-	TRBJ2-5	TRBV10-3	CAISDRQRYQETQYF	TGTGCCATCAGTGATAGGCAGAGATACCAAGAGACCCAGTACTTC
-	-	TRBJ1-1	TRBV6-5	CASSLVGLGTEAFF	TGTGCCAGCAGTTTGGTGGGGCTGGGGACTGAAGCTTTCTTT
-	TRBD1	TRBJ1-5	TRBV10-1	CASPNRGEVYNQPQHF	TGCGCCAGCCCAAACAGGGGGGAGGTGTACAATCAGCCCCAGCATTTT
-	-	TRBJ2-7	TRBV14	CASSQLVARAYEQYF	TGTGCCAGCAGCCAGCTTGTGGCCCGGGCCTACGAGCAGTACTTC
few	TRBD2	TRBJ2-7	TRBV5-1	CASSLGGSGTYEQYF	TGCGCCAGCAGCTTGGGTGGTAGCGGGACGTACGAGCAGTACTTC
-	-	TRBJ2-7	TRBV18	CASSPARGYEQYF	TGTGCCAGCTCACCCGCCAGGGGCTACGAGCAGTACTTC
once	-	TRBJ2-7	TRBV14	CASSQEVAVAYEQYF	TGTGCCAGCAGCCAAGAGGTAGCGGTGGCCTACGAGCAGTACTTC
-	-	TRBJ2-2	TRBV9	CASSVQQSGELFF	TGTGCCAGCAGCGTGCAACAGTCCGGGGAGCTGTTTTTT
-	TRBD2	TRBJ2-2	TRBV5-6	CASSRGLGGAGELFF	TGTGCCAGCAGCAGAGGCTTGGGAGGGGCCGGGGAGCTGTTTTTT
once	-	TRBJ1-6	TRBV4-1	CASSLAGTYNSPLHF	TGCGCCAGCAGCCTGGCAGGGACCTATAATTCACCCCTCCACTTT
few	TRBD1	TRBJ2-7	TRBV29-1	CSVEKRPFGTGEDEQYF	TGCAGCGTTGAAAAACGACCTTTCGGGACAGGGGAGGACGAGCAGTACTTC
-	TRBD2	TRBJ2-1	TRBV28	CASSKGLAGGDRFF	TGTGCCAGCTCCAAGGGACTAGCGGGAGGAGATCGGTTCTTC
-	-	TRBJ1-1	TRBV5-1	CASSLEGSAFF	TGCGCCAGCAGCTTGGAGGGATCAGCTTTCTTT
once	-	TRBJ2-2	TRBV4-3	CASSLRVLDTGELFF	TGCGCCAGCAGCTTGAGGGTACTTGACACCGGGGAGCTGTTTTTT
-	TRBD1	TRBJ1-6	TRBV2	CASREGQGIGSPLHF	TGTGCCAGCAGGGAGGGACAGGGAATAGGGTCACCCCTCCACTTT
-	-	TRBJ1-2	TRBV21-1	CASARTGGYGYTF	TGTGCCAGCGCCCGGACAGGGGGCTATGGCTACACCTTC
-	TRBD1	TRBJ1-2	TRBV12-5	CASGLGDSFYGYTF	TGTGCTAGTGGTTTGGGGGACAGCTTCTATGGCTACACCTTC
-	-	TRBJ1-2	TRBV19	CASSPGQFTNYGYTF	TGTGCCAGTAGTCCCGGACAGTTTACTAACTATGGCTACACCTTC
-	-	TRBJ1-2	TRBV6-5	CASSYSKGGYTF	TGTGCCAGCAGTTACTCTAAGGGCGGCTACACCTTC
-	-	TRBJ1-5	TRBV30	CAWRGESNQPQHF	TGTGCCTGGAGGGGGGAAAGCAATCAGCCCCAGCATTTT
-	TRBD1	TRBJ1-3	TRBV28	CASSRPLGQGYSGNTIYF	TGTGCCAGCAGCCGCCCCCTGGGACAGGGATACTCTGGAAACACCATATATTTT
-	TRBD1	TRBJ1-1	TRBV30	CAWRTGDRGSTEAFF	TGTGCCTGGAGGACTGGGGACAGGGGGAGCACTGAAGCTTTCTTT
-	-	TRBJ1-2	TRBV9	CASSPYEGGVYGYTF	TGTGCCAGCAGCCCCTACGAGGGTGGAGTTTATGGCTACACCTTC
-	-	TRBJ1-4	TRBV5-1	CASRPSGGNEKLFF	TGCGCCAGCAGACCGTCCGGGGGCAATGAAAAACTGTTTTTT
-	TRBD2	TRBJ2-1	TRBV5-6	CASSFRLADYNEQFF	TGTGCCAGCAGCTTTAGACTAGCGGACTACAATGAGCAGTTCTTC
-	-	TRBJ2-6	TRBV5-1	CASSLVDGSPPGANVLTF	TGCGCCAGCAGCTTGGTAGATGGGTCGCCGCCCGGGGCCAACGTCCTGACTTTC
-	-	TRBJ1-4	TRBV19	CASSILRVGEKLFF	TGTGCCAGTAGTATCCTAAGGGTGGGTGAAAAACTGTTTTTT
-	-	TRBJ2-3	TRBV6-1	CASSVSDTQYF	TGTGCCAGCAGTGTGAGCGATACGCAGTATTTT
-	-	TRBJ1-3	TRBV28	CASRRGAGNTIYF	TGTGCCAGCAGACGCGGGGCTGGAAACACCATATATTTT
-	TRBD1	TRBJ2-7	TRBV6-6	CASTRGQDLYEQYF	TGTGCCAGCACCCGGGGACAGGACCTTTACGAGCAGTACTTC
once	TRBD2	TRBJ2-7	TRBV28	CASSSTQRREGHREQYF	TGTGCCAGCAGTTCGACCCAACGGCGGGAGGGCCATCGAGAGCAGTACTTC
-	TRBD1	TRBJ2-7	TRBV5-5	CASSTGQGWDEQYF	TGTGCCAGCAGCACCGGACAGGGCTGGGACGAGCAGTACTTC
-	TRBD2	TRBJ2-7	TRBV7-2	CASSPPQREGYEQYF	TGTGCCAGCAGCCCCCCCCAGCGGGAGGGGTACGAGCAGTACTTC
few	-	TRBJ2-7	TRBV7-9	CASSLAQHYEQYF	TGTGCCAGCAGCTTAGCACAGCATTACGAGCAGTACTTC
-	TRBD1	TRBJ2-7	TRBV5-1	CASRQGSGSWEQYF	TGCGCCAGCAGACAGGGGTCCGGGTCATGGGAGCAGTACTTC
-	-	TRBJ1-4	TRBV6-1	CASSARGQALNEKLFF	TGTGCCAGCAGTGCCCGCGGGCAGGCCCTTAATGAAAAACTGTTTTTT